A single TCR beta chain is shown here with its context. Its antigen is as yet unknown. The sample belongs to a study of beta chain features in type 1 diabetes. Across the study: All samples yielded roughly 100,000,000 examined sorted cells. General observations from the study: PCR might show a preference for shorter templates, equally across patients and controls. A moderate, significant TCRB CDR3 shortening appeared in type 1 diabetes across four CD4+ subsets.

After removal of 3 bases from V and 5 bases from J, the junction contained 3 bases not matched to a gene. CDR1 and CDR2 (germline): SGHRS, YFSETQ. This CDR3 is 14 amino acids long. The authors took one heparinised blood draw, averaging about 116 mL, from each donor. The entirety of the isolated RNA underwent reverse transcription, so expressed TCRB transcripts were sequenced. The data were produced by immunoSEQ multiplex PCR, yet TCRdb's version contains in-frame clones alone and is incomplete. The sample has approximately 260,000 clones, roughly 20% seen once. Sequencing was done on a sample of naive CD4+ T cells from blood. This TCR was recovered from a woman in her forties with type 1 diabetes. V and J are TRBV5-1 and TRBJ1-4; 8 nucleotides line up with TRBD1. The CDR3 loop reads CASSSQGANEKLFF. The CDR3, as DNA: TGCGCCAGCAGCTCGCAGGGGGCGAATGAAAAACTGTTTTTT.